This is a list of T cell receptor beta chains from one sample in a study of T cell responses to AZD1222 COVID-19 vaccine. Libraries were prepared by immunoSEQ multiplex PCR; TCRdb keeps only in-frame clonotypes and omits some of them. The table has about 85,000 clones, 86% seen once; the top ten hold approximately 7%. The source was peripheral blood, collected on day 0 of AZD1222 vaccination. The receptors come from an adult in good health. Each CDR3 is given with its conserved first and last residue. D genes are given only for firm matches. Clone size is not always given. Where it is, it says once, few, many or a class for expanded clones.

j_call | d_call | v_call | clone_size | cdr3_nt | cdr3_aa
TRBJ1-1 | . | TRBV10-1 | . | TGCGCCAGCAGTGAGTCGACCGCGAACACTGAAGCTTTCTTT | CASSESTANTEAFF
TRBJ1-5 | . | TRBV28 | few | TGTGCCAGCAGTCCCCAGGGGAGGGAGCCCCAGCATTTT | CASSPQGREPQHF
TRBJ2-1 | . | TRBV15 | . | TGTGCCACCAGCAGAGATAGCGGCTCCTACAATGAGCAGTTCTTC | CATSRDSGSYNEQFF
TRBJ1-2 | TRBD1 | TRBV7-2 | . | TGTGCCAGCAGCGGCAGGACAGGGGACTATGGCTACACCTTC | CASSGRTGDYGYTF
TRBJ1-2 | . | TRBV18 | . | TGTGCCAGCTCACCACCAGGGAACTATGGCTACACCTTC | CASSPPGNYGYTF
TRBJ2-7 | . | TRBV10-3 | . | TGTGCCATCAGGACCTGGAACTACGAGCAGTACTTC | CAIRTWNYEQYF
TRBJ2-7 | . | TRBV21-1 | . | TGTGCCAGCAGCAAATATAGGGACAGGTACTTC | CASSKYRDRYF
TRBJ2-3 | . | TRBV4-1 | . | TGCGCCAGCAGCGGTTGGGGTATCACAGATACGCAGTATTTT | CASSGWGITDTQYF
TRBJ2-2 | . | TRBV18 | . | TGTGCCAGCTCACCACCCCTTAGGGGGGCCGGGGAGCTGTTTTTT | CASSPPLRGAGELFF
TRBJ1-2 | . | TRBV19 | . | TGTGCCAGTAGTATTCGGACGGACTATGGCTACACCTTC | CASSIRTDYGYTF
TRBJ2-5 | TRBD1 | TRBV3-1/TRBV3-2 | . | TGTGCCAGCAGCCGGACAGGGCGTGAGGAGACCCAGTACTTC | CASSRTGREETQYF
TRBJ2-1 | . | TRBV5-1 | few | TGCGCCAGCAGCGTGATGCCCGGGGGAAATGAGCAGTTCTTC | CASSVMPGGNEQFF
TRBJ2-4 | . | TRBV19 | few | TGTGCCAGTAGTACCCAGGGGGGTTTAGGAAAAAACATTCAGTACTTC | CASSTQGGLGKNIQYF
TRBJ2-7 | TRBD1 | TRBV5-1 | . | TGCGCCAGCAGCCACGGACAGGGGGGGTACGAGCAGTACTTC | CASSHGQGGYEQYF
TRBJ1-2 | . | TRBV11-2 | . | TGTGCCAGCAGCCTTTCCCGGATCTGGGGCTACACCTTC | CASSLSRIWGYTF
TRBJ2-7 | . | TRBV14 | . | TGTGCCAGCAGCCCGGGTGCCTCCTACGAGCAGTACTTC | CASSPGASYEQYF
TRBJ2-1 | TRBD2 | TRBV5-1 | . | TGCGCCAGCAGCCCAGGACTAGCCCACAATGAGCAGTTCTTC | CASSPGLAHNEQFF
TRBJ2-7 | TRBD1 | TRBV6-1 | . | TGTGCCAGCAATGAAGGTGGGACAGGGGGGACCTACGAGCAGTACTTC | CASNEGGTGGTYEQYF
TRBJ2-7 | TRBD2 | TRBV6-2/TRBV6-3 | . | TGTGCCAGCAGTTTGGGTCTAGCGGGAGCCCACGAGCAGTACTTC | CASSLGLAGAHEQYF
TRBJ2-1 | TRBD1 | TRBV7-9 | few | TGTGCCAGCACTTCAGGGGGCCGGTCCTACAATGAGCAGTTCTTC | CASTSGGRSYNEQFF
TRBJ1-1 | . | TRBV6-5 | . | TGTGCCAGCAGGAGAATGAACACTGAAGCTTTCTTT | CASRRMNTEAFF
TRBJ2-3 | . | TRBV6-6 | . | TGTGCCAGCAGCGGCGGGACAGATACGCAGTATTTT | CASSGGTDTQYF
TRBJ1-2 | . | TRBV28 | . | TGTGCCAGCAGTTTACAGGGGAAATATGGCTACACCTTC | CASSLQGKYGYTF
TRBJ1-1 | . | TRBV19 | few | TGTGCCAGTAGTATAAATGTAAACACTGAAGCTTTCTTT | CASSINVNTEAFF
TRBJ2-3 | . | TRBV6-5 | . | TGTGCCAGCGACTATTGGACATCCCCCACAGATACGCAGTATTTT | CASDYWTSPTDTQYF
TRBJ1-5 | . | TRBV6-5 | . | TGTGCCAGCTCAGATCCAAATCAGCCCCAGCATTTT | CASSDPNQPQHF
TRBJ2-2 | TRBD1 | TRBV28 | . | TGTGCCAGCAGCCCCGGGACAGGGGGGAACACCGGGGAGCTGTTTTTT | CASSPGTGGNTGELFF
TRBJ2-1 | TRBD1 | TRBV11-2 | . | TGTGCCAGCAGCACCTCGGACAGGGGAGGGTACAATGAGCAGTTCTTC | CASSTSDRGGYNEQFF